The 26 T cell receptor beta chains listed next were all sequenced from one sample in a study of cytomegalovirus exposure and HLA in healthy donors. A multiplex PCR was run with 60 Vbeta primers and 13 Jbeta primers. The repertoire was sequenced with immunoSEQ multiplex PCR; TCRdb's copy has only in-frame clones and lacks some. The sample totals about 40,000 clones. The sequencing input was PBMCs. The receptors were sampled from a male donor in good health and CMV-seronegative.

The chain combines TRBV6-1 with TRBJ2-1; D is perhaps TRBD2 (6 bases). Germline V CDR1 and CDR2: MNHNS, SASEGT. The V gene lost 5 bases and the J gene lost 9 bases, with 11 bases spanning the gap. This CDR3 is 12 amino acids long. The CDR3 loop is CASSLTRPEQFF. CDR3 in DNA: TGTGCCAGCAGTCTGACTAGACCTGAGCAGTTCTTC.

The gene calls are TRBV12-5 and TRBJ2-5; TRBD2 aligns across 8 bases. Trimming cost V 1 base and J 5 bases; bases outside gene matches: 6. The CDR3 is 15 amino acids. Germline V gives CDR1 LGHNT, CDR2 FRNRAP. The CDR3 region has the DNA TGTGCTAGTGGTTTGGGCAACTCGGGGGGGGAGACCCAGTACTTC. Amino acid sequence: CASGLGNSGGETQYF.

The chain has TRBV28 and TRBJ2-5, with a possible D match to TRBD2 (7 bases). The closer fit of TRBJ2-7 to the DNA end suggests the J call may be wrong. Germline-derived CDR1 and CDR2 are MDHEN and SYDVKM. The CDR3 sequence is 15 residues long. The CDR3 loop is CASATRGPFSYEQYF. For the CDR3, the DNA is TGTGCCAGCGCAACGCGGGGGCCTTTTTCTTACGAGCAGTACTTC.

The rearrangement joins TRBV7-3 to TRBJ2-5, with 7 nucleotides matching TRBD2. CDR1 is SGHTA, CDR2 FQGTGA, per germline. CDR3 length: 15 residues. With 1 base clipped from V and 5 bases from J, the junction kept 7 bases outside the gene matches. CDR3 amino acids: CASSLIGGGHETQYF. CDR3 sequence (DNA): TGTGCCAGCAGCTTAATAGGCGGGGGTCACGAGACCCAGTACTTC.

This chain links TRBV5-1 with TRBJ2-5; D possibly corresponds to TRBD2 (6 bases). Germline CDR1 is SGHRS and CDR2 is YFSETQ. The V end was cut by 4 bases, the J end by 4 bases, with 17 bases between. The CDR3 extends over 15 amino acids. The CDR3 region is CASSPNLSGLETQYF. CDR3 nucleotides: TGCGCCAGCAGCCCGAACCTCTCGGGACTAGAGACCCAGTACTTC.

The chain joins TRBV7-8 to TRBJ2-5; D not certain. From germline, CDR1 is SGHVS and CDR2 FQNEAQ. This CDR3 has 13 amino acids. Trimming removed 5 bases from V and 5 bases from J, with 12 bases in between. The CDR3 loop reads CASSPPVEETQYF. The CDR3, as DNA: TGTGCCAGCAGCCCCCCGGTTGAGGAGACCCAGTACTTC.

The chain uses TRBV29-1 and TRBJ2-7; possible D gene TRBD1, 5 bases. The CDR3 spans 14 residues. Trimming removed 4 bases at V and 5 bases at J, with 18 bases between. CDR1 and CDR2 (germline): SQVTM, ANQGSEA. The DNA of the CDR3 is TGCAGCGTTGCAACTAAGGGGTTTGCGGACGAGCAGTACTTC. It encodes CSVATKGFADEQYF.

The J gene is TRBJ2-7, the V gene TRBV7-9; TRBD1 matches 9 bases. In germline, CDR1 is SEHNR, CDR2 FQNEAQ (reference sequence). J lost 5 bases, V lost 2 bases, and 4 bases had no gene match. There are 14 residues in the CDR3. The DNA for the CDR3 is TGTGCCAGCAGCTTATGGGGGACAGGGCACGAGCAGTACTTC. Amino acid sequence: CASSLWGTGHEQYF.

The CDR3: CASTHRRVNTEAFF. The DNA of the CDR3 is TGTGCCAGCACCCACCGGCGGGTCAACACTGAAGCTTTCTTT. The chain uses TRBV6-1 and TRBJ1-1; D call uncertain. Between the trimmed V and J ends, which lost 7 bases and 2 bases, there was a span of 14 bases. The germline V gene has CDR1 MNHNS and CDR2 SASEGT. This CDR3 region has 14 residues.

The chain combines TRBV15 with TRBJ2-7; TRBD1 aligns across 8 bases. This CDR3 comprises 15 residues. The germline V gene has CDR1 LNHNV and CDR2 YYDKDF (reference sequence). Losses at the gene ends were 5 bases for V and 0 bases for J; bases not matched to a gene: 6. CDR3 coding DNA: TGTGCCACCAGCGCGCGACAGGGGAGCTCCTACGAGCAGTACTTC. Protein product: CATSARQGSSYEQYF.

This rearrangement joins TRBV15 to TRBJ2-5, with 8 bases that match TRBD1. The length of the CDR3 is 16 residues. In germline, CDR1 is LNHNV, CDR2 YYDKDF (reference sequence). Trimming at V came to 0 bases and at J to 4 bases, leaving 7 bases not matched to a gene. CDR3 sequence: CATSRDPGQGGETQYF. The CDR3 DNA follows: TGTGCCACCAGCAGAGATCCAGGACAGGGCGGAGAGACCCAGTACTTC.

The chain is built from TRBV28 and TRBJ1-5, with TRBD1 as a possible D gene (5 bases). Per the germline V gene, CDR1 is MDHEN and CDR2 is SYDVKM. V shed 10 bases and J shed 7 bases, with 17 bases lying between them. This CDR3 region has 13 residues. CDR3 amino acids: CATAGQLGQPQHF. The DNA of the CDR3 is TGTGCCACCGCGGGGCAGCTTGGGCAGCCCCAGCATTTT.

The rearrangement joins TRBV6-4 to TRBJ2-1; no reliable D call. V lost 0 bases and J lost 9, with 9 bases in between. Germline V gene lookup returns CDR1 MRHNA and CDR2 SNTAGT. The CDR3 has 13 amino acids. The CDR3 loop reads CASSDSEAAEQFF. The CDR3 coding sequence is TGTGCCAGCAGTGACTCCGAAGCCGCTGAGCAGTTCTTC.

J is TRBJ1-4 and V is TRBV7-8; 9 nucleotides agree with TRBD1. CDR1 and CDR2 (germline): SGHVS, FQNEAQ. This CDR3 contains 15 residues. V lost 6 bases and J lost 10; bases outside the gene matches: 12. The CDR3 sequence is CASREPGQGSRKLFF. Here the CDR3 DNA reads TGTGCCAGCAGAGAACCGGGACAGGGTAGCCGAAAACTGTTTTTT. Variable domain in full (rest from reference TRBV7-8 and TRBJ1-4): GAGVSQSPRYKVAKRGQDVALRCDPISGHVSLFWYQQALGQGPEFLTYFQNEAQLDKSGLPSDRFFAERPEGSVSTLKIQRTQQEDSAVYLCASREPGQGSRKLFFGSGTQLSVL.

V usage is TRBV6-5 and J usage is TRBJ2-1, with TRBD1 identical over 8 bases. The CDR3 extends over 15 amino acids. Germline trimming cut 2 bases from V and 4 bases from J; bases unmatched to any gene: 4. Germline assignment: CDR1 MNHEY and CDR2 SVGAGI. DNA for the CDR3: TGTGCCAGCAGTTACGACAGGGGAGGATACAATGAGCAGTTCTTC. Protein: CASSYDRGGYNEQFF.

The gene calls are TRBV6-6 and TRBJ1-2; 8 nucleotides align to TRBD1. Germline loops: CDR1 MNHNY, CDR2 SVGAGI (reference sequence). The CDR3 spans 15 residues. The V gene end was trimmed by 5 bases and the J gene end by 6 bases; junction bases not matched to a gene: 11. The CDR3 region has the DNA TGTGCCAGCAGTACCTCGGACAGGGCTTTCCATGGCTACACCTTC. It is translated as CASSTSDRAFHGYTF.

The chain employs TRBV18 and TRBJ1-4; unclear D gene. The V and J ends lost 3 bases and 0 bases respectively, with 14 bases between them. The CDR3 has 17 residues. Germline V gene lookup returns CDR1 KGHSH and CDR2 LQKENI. The chain's CDR3 is CASSPVGGITTNEKLFF. CDR3 DNA: TGTGCCAGCTCACCCGTCGGAGGGATCACAACTAATGAAAAACTGTTTTTT.

The rearrangement links TRBV5-6 to TRBJ2-7; D is perhaps TRBD1 (7 bases). The CDR3 sequence is 13 residues long. The germline V gene has CDR1 SGHDT and CDR2 YYEEEE. Trimming removed 2 bases at V and 6 bases at J, with 12 bases between. CDR3 nucleotides: TGTGCCAGCAGCTTTGGAGGGGACAGCGAGCAGTACTTC. As protein: CASSFGGDSEQYF.

The CDR3 spells CASSGGLAGGYEQYF. In nucleotides, the CDR3 is TGTGCCAGCAGCGGCGGACTAGCGGGGGGCTACGAGCAGTACTTC. The chain couples TRBV5-4 to TRBJ2-7; 14 nucleotides agree with TRBD2. This CDR3 comprises 15 residues. Germline CDR1 and CDR2: SGHNT and YYREEE (reference sequence). J lost 3 bases, V lost 4 bases, and 3 bases had no gene match.

The rearrangement joins TRBV6-1 to TRBJ1-2, with TRBD1 matching 7 bases. The V segment lost 1 base and the J segment 8 bases; nucleotides outside the gene matches: 7. This CDR3 is 14 amino acids long. Germline V gene sequence: CDR1 MNHNS, CDR2 SASEGT. The CDR3 loop reads CASSEGRGREGYTF. CDR3 nucleotide sequence: TGTGCCAGCAGTGAAGGAAGGGGGCGGGAAGGCTACACCTTC.

The rearrangement uses TRBV2 and TRBJ2-1, with TRBD1 matching 11 bases. V lost 6 bases to trimming and J lost 8 bases; unmatched junction nucleotides: 6. CDR1 and CDR2 from the germline V gene are SNHLY and FYNNEI. This CDR3 region has 14 residues. In DNA form, the CDR3 reads TGTGCCAGCAGACGCGGGACAGGGGGTGATGAGCAGTTCTTC. It specifies CASRRGTGGDEQFF.

V is TRBV2 and J is TRBJ1-1; weak D call: TRBD1 (5 bases). The CDR3 extends over 14 amino acids. CDR1 SNHLY and CDR2 FYNNEI come from the germline V gene. Trimming shortened V by 4 bases and J by 0 bases, and 9 bases separated the two germline ends. DNA for the CDR3: TGTGCCAGCAGTGTTGACAGCCTGAACACTGAAGCTTTCTTT. Translation gives CASSVDSLNTEAFF.

The rearrangement links TRBV2 to TRBJ1-5; 7 bases are shared with TRBD1. The CDR3 runs to 14 residues. The ends lost 5 bases at V and 3 bases at J; junction bases unmatched: 4. Germline V gene lookup returns CDR1 SNHLY and CDR2 FYNNEI. The CDR3 nucleotides read TGTGCCAGCAGTTACGGACAGGCCAATCAGCCCCAGCATTTT. This codes for CASSYGQANQPQHF.

J is TRBJ2-7 and V is TRBV4-2, with D perhaps matching TRBD2 (5 bases). The germline gives CDR1 LGHNA, CDR2 YNFKEQ. The CDR3 is 15 amino acids. The V gene lost 0 bases and the J gene lost 1 base, with 10 bases spanning the gap. CDR3 sequence: CASSQETGTSYEQYF. The CDR3 DNA follows: TGTGCCAGCAGCCAAGAAACGGGAACGTCCTACGAGCAGTACTTC.

V usage is TRBV18 and J usage is TRBJ1-5, with a weak D call TRBD1 (6 bases). The V gene's germline CDR1 is KGHSH and CDR2 LQKENI. Trimming removed 6 bases at V and 2 bases at J, with 8 bases between. The CDR3 loop spans 13 amino acids. CDR3 residues: CASSGTRNQPQHF. Here the CDR3 DNA reads TGTGCCAGCTCCGGGACACGCAATCAGCCCCAGCATTTT.

The CDR3 region has the DNA TGTGCCAGCTCATCTACTTCCGGGACAGGTGACAATGAGCAGTTCTTC. Protein: CASSSTSGTGDNEQFF. V and J are TRBV18 and TRBJ2-1; the match to TRBD1 covers 8 bases. CDR1 and CDR2 (germline): KGHSH, LQKENI. With V trimmed by 5 bases and J by 5 bases, 11 bases remained unmatched. This CDR3 has 16 residues.